The T cell receptor beta chain described here comes from a study of cytomegalovirus exposure and HLA in healthy donors. Whole-study findings and limits: TRBV6-2, TRBV6-3 and other indistinguishable V segments were excluded. A prior analysis recorded that most TCR beta V segments were productive about 87% or about 30% of the time. Immune exposure information available was restricted to CMV serostatus.

The donors comprised healthy bone marrow donors. This clone came up a few times. Its specificity is not known. The primer mix had 60 Vbeta and 13 Jbeta primers. Clones were read by immunoSEQ multiplex PCR, and TCRdb kept only the in-frame ones, dropping some. In the table there are roughly 100,000 clones, 55% to 65% of which are singletons. J was trimmed by 4 bases and V by 5 bases; bases with no gene match: 5. Germline values: CDR1 MRHNA, CDR2 SNTAGT. This CDR3 is built from 16 residues. This receptor was taken from a man aged 25-45 years in good health and CMV-seropositive. The chain links TRBV6-4 to TRBJ2-3; 14 nucleotides match TRBD2. The sequenced sample consisted of PBMCs. The CDR3 bases are TGTGCCAGCAGTTCCGGGACTAGCGGGGGCGCAGATACGCAGTATTTT. Amino acids: CASSSGTSGGADTQYF.